This is a list of T cell receptor beta chains from one sample in a study of T cells in Graves' hyperthyroidism and ophthalmopathy. Via MiXCR, TCRdb re-called the multiplex PCR reads, giving one row per CDR3 protein. The data hold fewer than 200,000 distinct CDR3 sequences, with about 9.4% observed a single time. Material for sequencing was blood. Source of these receptors: a young woman with Graves' hyperthyroidism that later progressed to Graves' ophthalmopathy. The CDR3 runs from the conserved cysteine through the conserved F or W. D genes are given only for firm matches. Rows give clone size only sometimes, using once, few, many, or a class for an expanded clone.

len: 13; j_gene: TRBJ2-3; abundance: many; d_gene: -; v_gene: TRBV20-1; CDR3aa: CSADGESTDTQYF; CDR3nt: TGCAGTGCGGACGGCGAGAGCACAGATACGCAGTATTTT
len: 18; j_gene: TRBJ2-5; abundance: many; d_gene: TRBD2; v_gene: TRBV2; CDR3aa: CASSEGRAGGLLQETQYF; CDR3nt: TGTGCCAGCAGTGAGGGTCGAGCGGGGGGCCTCTTACAAGAGACCCAGTACTTC
len: 15; j_gene: TRBJ2-1; abundance: few; d_gene: TRBD2; v_gene: TRBV5-4; CDR3aa: CASSYYTSARNEQFF; CDR3nt: TGTGCCAGCAGCTACTACACTAGCGCCCGAAATGAGCAGTTCTTC
len: 13; j_gene: TRBJ1-2; abundance: many; d_gene: -; v_gene: TRBV6-1; CDR3aa: CASSEVYVYGYTF; CDR3nt: TGTGCCAGCAGTGAAGTCTATGTGTATGGCTACACCTTC
len: 14; j_gene: TRBJ1-1; abundance: many; d_gene: -; v_gene: TRBV30; CDR3aa: CAWSLLGLGTEAFF; CDR3nt: TGTGCCTGGAGTTTGTTGGGGCTGGGCACTGAAGCTTTCTTT
len: 15; j_gene: TRBJ2-1; abundance: many; d_gene: -; v_gene: TRBV6-1; CDR3aa: CASQYPASSYNEQFF; CDR3nt: TGTGCCAGCCAGTACCCCGCTAGCTCCTACAATGAGCAGTTCTTC
len: 12; j_gene: TRBJ2-1; abundance: -; d_gene: -; v_gene: TRBV6-1; CDR3aa: CASTNPYNEQFF; CDR3nt: TGTGCCAGCACTAATCCCTACAATGAGCAGTTCTTC
len: 14; j_gene: TRBJ1-2; abundance: many; d_gene: -; v_gene: TRBV30; CDR3aa: CAWSYISVGSGYTF; CDR3nt: TGTGCCTGGAGTTATATCTCGGTGGGATCTGGCTACACCTTC
len: 15; j_gene: TRBJ2-1; abundance: many; d_gene: TRBD2; v_gene: TRBV11-3; CDR3aa: CASSSRLAGYNEQFF; CDR3nt: TGTGCCAGCAGCTCCCGCCTAGCGGGGTACAATGAGCAGTTCTTC
len: 13; j_gene: TRBJ1-1; abundance: many; d_gene: -; v_gene: TRBV6-1; CDR3aa: CASIWAMDTEAFF; CDR3nt: TGTGCCAGCATTTGGGCTATGGACACTGAAGCTTTCTTT
len: 15; j_gene: TRBJ1-1; abundance: many; d_gene: -; v_gene: TRBV3-1; CDR3aa: CASSHDPGRNTEAFF; CDR3nt: TGTGCCAGCAGCCATGACCCCGGGAGGAACACTGAAGCTTTCTTT
len: 17; j_gene: TRBJ2-1; abundance: -; d_gene: TRBD2; v_gene: TRBV19; CDR3aa: CASSRGTSGSSYNEQFF; CDR3nt: TGTGCCAGTAGTAGAGGGACTAGCGGAAGCTCCTACAATGAGCAGTTCTTC
len: 14; j_gene: TRBJ1-1; abundance: many; d_gene: -; v_gene: TRBV3-1; CDR3aa: CASSRGTSGTEAFF; CDR3nt: TGTGCCAGCAGCCGAGGGACCTCCGGCACTGAAGCTTTCTTT
len: 13; j_gene: TRBJ2-7; abundance: many; d_gene: -; v_gene: TRBV6-6; CDR3aa: CASSYSKEDEQYF; CDR3nt: TGTGCCAGCAGTTACTCAAAAGAGGACGAGCAGTACTTC
len: 16; j_gene: TRBJ2-3; abundance: few; d_gene: TRBD1; v_gene: TRBV19; CDR3aa: CASSIPGQVGTDTQYF; CDR3nt: TGTGCCAGTAGTATCCCAGGACAGGTAGGGACAGATACGCAGTATTTT
len: 15; j_gene: TRBJ1-3; abundance: many; d_gene: -; v_gene: TRBV2; CDR3aa: CASSEVGRGRNTIYF; CDR3nt: TGTGCCAGCAGTGAAGTTGGCCGGGGAAGGAACACCATATATTTT
len: 12; j_gene: TRBJ2-3; abundance: many; d_gene: -; v_gene: TRBV20-1; CDR3aa: CSARGLADTQYF; CDR3nt: TGCAGTGCTAGAGGCCTGGCAGATACGCAGTATTTT
len: 14; j_gene: TRBJ2-4; abundance: many; d_gene: -; v_gene: TRBV28; CDR3aa: CASSLGRSKNIQYF; CDR3nt: TGTGCCAGCAGTTTAGGCAGGAGCAAAAACATTCAGTACTTC
len: 16; j_gene: TRBJ2-3; abundance: many; d_gene: TRBD2; v_gene: TRBV5-4; CDR3aa: CASSLSAGGNGDTQYF; CDR3nt: TGTGCCAGCAGCTTGTCTGCGGGGGGGAATGGAGATACGCAGTATTTT
len: 14; j_gene: TRBJ2-3; abundance: many; d_gene: TRBD2; v_gene: TRBV20-1; CDR3aa: CSALPGGATDTQYF; CDR3nt: TGCAGTGCCCTTCCCGGGGGGGCTACAGATACGCAGTATTTT
len: 14; j_gene: TRBJ1-2; abundance: many; d_gene: TRBD1; v_gene: TRBV19; CDR3aa: CASSIIGTGNGYTF; CDR3nt: TGTGCCAGTAGTATAATCGGGACAGGTAACGGCTACACCTTC
len: 14; j_gene: TRBJ1-5; abundance: -; d_gene: TRBD1; v_gene: TRBV20-1; CDR3aa: CSVPTGVSNQPQHF; CDR3nt: TGCAGTGTACCGACAGGGGTTAGCAATCAGCCCCAGCATTTT
len: 16; j_gene: TRBJ1-1; abundance: -; d_gene: -; v_gene: TRBV18; CDR3aa: CASSPGTGGRGIEDFF; CDR3nt: TGTGCCAGCTCACCAGGGACCGGGGGCCGCGGAATTGAAGATTTCTTT
len: 16; j_gene: TRBJ1-3; abundance: many; d_gene: -; v_gene: TRBV28; CDR3aa: CASSLLGRFSGNTIYF; CDR3nt: TGTGCCAGCAGTTTATTAGGCCGTTTCTCTGGAAACACCATATATTTT
len: 13; j_gene: TRBJ1-1; abundance: many; d_gene: -; v_gene: TRBV6-1; CDR3aa: CASSGTSIHDAFF; CDR3nt: TGTGCCAGCAGTGGAACATCGATCCATGATGCTTTCTTT
len: 14; j_gene: TRBJ1-1; abundance: many; d_gene: TRBD1; v_gene: TRBV20-1; CDR3aa: CSAYPGGKNTEAFF; CDR3nt: TGCAGTGCATACCCAGGGGGTAAGAACACTGAAGCTTTCTTT
len: 15; j_gene: TRBJ1-1; abundance: many; d_gene: -; v_gene: TRBV28; CDR3aa: CASSLYGHKNTEAFF; CDR3nt: TGTGCCAGCAGTTTATATGGACATAAGAACACTGAAGCTTTCTTT
len: 14; j_gene: TRBJ1-1; abundance: many; d_gene: -; v_gene: TRBV7-9; CDR3aa: CASSRNRFDTEAFF; CDR3nt: TGTGCCAGCAGCCGAAACAGGTTTGACACTGAAGCTTTCTTT
len: 17; j_gene: TRBJ2-5; abundance: many; d_gene: TRBD1; v_gene: TRBV15; CDR3aa: CATSATGTGARQETQYF; CDR3nt: TGTGCCACCAGCGCCACAGGGACAGGAGCTCGTCAAGAGACCCAGTACTTC
len: 14; j_gene: TRBJ2-3; abundance: many; d_gene: -; v_gene: TRBV7-8; CDR3aa: CASSLVTWEDTQYF; CDR3nt: TGTGCCAGCAGCTTAGTTACCTGGGAGGATACGCAGTATTTT
len: 14; j_gene: TRBJ2-5; abundance: few; d_gene: TRBD1; v_gene: TRBV10-2; CDR3aa: CASTQGATGETQYF; CDR3nt: TGCGCCAGCACCCAGGGGGCGACCGGAGAGACCCAGTACTTC
len: 14; j_gene: TRBJ1-1; abundance: many; d_gene: -; v_gene: TRBV11-3; CDR3aa: CASSLGSHNTEAFF; CDR3nt: TGTGCCAGCAGCTTAGGATCACATAACACTGAAGCTTTCTTT
len: 16; j_gene: TRBJ2-3; abundance: -; d_gene: -; v_gene: TRBV20-1; CDR3aa: CSARDLAARGTDTQYF; CDR3nt: TGCAGTGCTAGAGATCTCGCGGCCCGGGGCACAGATACGCAGTATTTT
len: 16; j_gene: TRBJ2-6; abundance: -; d_gene: -; v_gene: TRBV7-9; CDR3aa: CASSPRWSPGANVLTF; CDR3nt: TGTGCCAGCAGCCCCAGGTGGTCGCCGGGGGCCAACGTCCTGACTTTC
len: 15; j_gene: TRBJ2-1; abundance: many; d_gene: -; v_gene: TRBV12-3/TRBV12-4; CDR3aa: CASSLIIGSYNEQFF; CDR3nt: TGTGCCAGCAGTTTAATAATCGGGTCCTACAATGAGCAGTTCTTC
len: 16; j_gene: TRBJ1-4; abundance: many; d_gene: TRBD1; v_gene: TRBV7-9; CDR3aa: CASSSSTGTGTEKLFF; CDR3nt: TGTGCCAGCAGCTCTTCAACCGGGACAGGTACTGAAAAACTGTTTTTT
len: 12; j_gene: TRBJ1-5; abundance: many; d_gene: -; v_gene: TRBV29-1; CDR3aa: CSVGGMGQPQHF; CDR3nt: TGCAGCGTTGGGGGGATGGGTCAGCCCCAGCATTTT
len: 13; j_gene: TRBJ2-7; abundance: many; d_gene: -; v_gene: TRBV6-1; CDR3aa: CASSFQDSYEQYF; CDR3nt: TGTGCCAGCAGTTTCCAGGACTCCTACGAGCAGTACTTC
len: 12; j_gene: TRBJ2-1; abundance: many; d_gene: -; v_gene: TRBV5-1; CDR3aa: CASSLIGDEQFF; CDR3nt: TGCGCCAGCAGCTTGATTGGGGATGAGCAGTTCTTC
len: 20; j_gene: TRBJ2-4; abundance: many; d_gene: -; v_gene: TRBV6-5; CDR3aa: CASSYPTLRQDRLAKNIQYF; CDR3nt: TGTGCCAGCAGTTACCCTACCCTACGACAGGACCGTTTAGCCAAAAACATTCAGTACTTC
len: 16; j_gene: TRBJ2-3; abundance: many; d_gene: TRBD2; v_gene: TRBV10-2; CDR3aa: CASSERTGRAVDTQYF; CDR3nt: TGCGCCAGCAGTGAAAGGACCGGGAGGGCGGTCGATACGCAGTATTTT
len: 11; j_gene: TRBJ2-1; abundance: many; d_gene: -; v_gene: TRBV20-1; CDR3aa: CSAPGGNEQFF; CDR3nt: TGCAGTGCCCCTGGGGGCAATGAGCAGTTCTTC
len: 13; j_gene: TRBJ1-6; abundance: many; d_gene: -; v_gene: TRBV9; CDR3aa: CASSVVGASPLHF; CDR3nt: TGTGCCAGCAGCGTAGTGGGGGCTTCACCCCTCCACTTT
len: 14; j_gene: TRBJ1-1; abundance: many; d_gene: -; v_gene: TRBV18; CDR3aa: CASSPDQGGTEAFF; CDR3nt: TGTGCCAGCTCACCAGACCAAGGGGGCACTGAAGCTTTCTTT
len: 14; j_gene: TRBJ1-6; abundance: few; d_gene: TRBD1; v_gene: TRBV19; CDR3aa: CASRGTGGRSPLHF; CDR3nt: TGTGCCAGTAGGGGGACAGGGGGTCGTTCACCCCTCCACTTT
len: 15; j_gene: TRBJ1-1; abundance: -; d_gene: TRBD1; v_gene: TRBV10-3; CDR3aa: CAISPTGTVNTEAFF; CDR3nt: TGTGCCATCAGTCCTACCGGGACAGTGAACACTGAAGCTTTCTTT
len: 16; j_gene: TRBJ2-2; abundance: -; d_gene: -; v_gene: TRBV10-3; CDR3aa: CAISESTPGRAGELFF; CDR3nt: TGTGCCATCAGTGAGTCGACTCCGGGTCGGGCCGGGGAGCTGTTTTTT
len: 12; j_gene: TRBJ2-3; abundance: many; d_gene: -; v_gene: TRBV3-1; CDR3aa: CASSQVSDTQYF; CDR3nt: TGTGCCAGCAGCCAAGTATCAGATACGCAGTATTTT
len: 15; j_gene: TRBJ2-3; abundance: -; d_gene: -; v_gene: TRBV10-3; CDR3aa: CAISESGAGTDTQYF; CDR3nt: TGTGCCATCAGTGAGTCAGGGGCAGGGACAGATACGCAGTATTTT
len: 12; j_gene: TRBJ2-7; abundance: many; d_gene: -; v_gene: TRBV3-1; CDR3aa: CASSHTSYEQYF; CDR3nt: TGTGCCAGCAGCCATACCTCCTACGAGCAGTACTTC
len: 15; j_gene: TRBJ2-7; abundance: few; d_gene: TRBD2; v_gene: TRBV4-1; CDR3aa: CASSPSGGRSYEQYF; CDR3nt: TGCGCCAGCAGCCCTAGCGGGGGACGCTCCTACGAGCAGTACTTC
len: 16; j_gene: TRBJ1-5; abundance: many; d_gene: TRBD1; v_gene: TRBV24-1; CDR3aa: CATSENRGVSNQPQHF; CDR3nt: TGTGCCACCAGTGAGAACAGGGGCGTTAGCAATCAGCCCCAGCATTTT
len: 15; j_gene: TRBJ2-1; abundance: many; d_gene: TRBD2; v_gene: TRBV7-9; CDR3aa: CASSRSGSPYNEQFF; CDR3nt: TGTGCCAGCAGCCGGAGCGGGAGCCCTTACAATGAGCAGTTCTTC
len: 14; j_gene: TRBJ1-1; abundance: many; d_gene: -; v_gene: TRBV6-1; CDR3aa: CASPKLGDSTEAFF; CDR3nt: TGTGCCAGCCCCAAATTGGGGGATAGCACTGAAGCTTTCTTT
len: 15; j_gene: TRBJ2-7; abundance: few; d_gene: TRBD1; v_gene: TRBV9; CDR3aa: CASSPSGQGAYEQYF; CDR3nt: TGTGCCAGCAGCCCTTCGGGACAGGGGGCCTACGAGCAGTACTTC